This T cell receptor beta chain emerged from a study of blood T cell repertoires in COVID-19. There are 13 residues in the CDR3. Trimming cost V 3 bases and J 6 bases, with 9 bases left between them. Per the germline V gene, CDR1 is LNHDA and CDR2 is SQIVND (reference sequence). Profiling relied on immunoSEQ multiplex PCR, and the TCRdb table lists in-frame clones only, not all of them. Of about 33,000 clones in the sample, 88% were seen once. The sequenced sample consisted of peripheral blood. The chain uses TRBV19 and TRBJ1-5; no firm D call. The TCR originated in a woman of 80 years or more with active or convalescent COVID-19. The CDR3 loop reads CASSINGGQPQHF. In DNA form, the CDR3 reads TGTGCCAGTAGTATCAACGGCGGTCAGCCCCAGCATTTT.